This T cell receptor beta chain was retrieved from a study of blood T cell repertoires in COVID-19. Overall study: Whether acute or convalescent, the COVID-19 samples came from the United States, Italy and Spain. PBMCs, B-cell-depleted T cells, or T cells provided the cDNA or gDNA that made up the material.

This clone was detected only a few times. The J segment lost 8 bases and the V segment lost 7 bases, leaving 13 bases of the junction unmatched. Looked up from germline, CDR1 is MDHEN and CDR2 is SYDVKM. The CDR3 length is 15 residues. Authors' analysis steps: Cell counts per sample came from amplifying reference gene primers. The data were produced by immunoSEQ multiplex PCR, yet TCRdb's version contains in-frame clones alone and is incomplete. From that table come the V and J calls and clone size; the DNA was used to work out D and trimming. The sample has fewer than 150,000 clones, 70% to 90% seen once.

The sequence came from a human donor in a cohort sampled during active COVID-19. The chain links TRBV28 to TRBJ1-4, with 7 bases that match TRBD1. Material for sequencing was peripheral blood. The CDR3 reads CASTTYQDRNEKLFF. As DNA, the CDR3 is TGTGCCAGCACCACCTATCAGGACAGGAACGAAAAACTGTTTTTT.